This T cell receptor (beta chain) came from a study of T cell responses to AZD1222 COVID-19 vaccine. General study points: Two doses of AZD1222 preceded a rise in Spike-specific TCR breadth and depth. Unmutated variant regions reportedly attract nearly half of all spike-specific TCRs. Scientists sampled the repertoires only once the peak T cell response had passed. Seropositivity was recorded at baseline in only a handful of AZD1222 recipients.

Sequenced by immunoSEQ multiplex PCR; TCRdb stores in-frame clones only, minus some. The sample has about 140,000 clones, just over 90% seen once. V dropped 4 bases and J dropped 1 base, with 9 bases sitting between them. This CDR3 has 14 residues. Germline loops: CDR1 KGHDR, CDR2 SFDVKD. To note about this clone: Its specificity is unknown.

This receptor was taken from an adult in good health. The starting material was peripheral blood, obtained on day 0 of MenACWY control vaccination. The chain has TRBV24-1 and TRBJ1-1; D not certain. In DNA form, the CDR3 reads TGTGCCACCAGTGACCCTGGCAGGAACACTGAAGCTTTCTTT. It is translated as CATSDPGRNTEAFF.